This paragraph reports one T cell receptor beta chain. The source of the sample is a study of blood T cell repertoires in COVID-19. Study-level information: Donors in the United States, Italy and Spain gave samples during acute or convalescent COVID-19. The cDNA or gDNA used as material had been derived from T cells, B-cell-depleted T cells, or PBMCs.

Per the original data handling: From reference gene primer amplification, estimates of nucleated cell counts were derived. TCRdb keeps only in-frame clones here, not all; method: immunoSEQ multiplex PCR. That table is the source of V, J and clone size, and D and trimming were worked out from the DNA. The repertoire has 390,000 or so clones, around 87% of them found once; the top ten carry around 6.3%. The clonotype originates from a man in his late teens or twenties with active or convalescent COVID-19. Sequenced sample: peripheral blood.

CDR3 residues: CASRGQSVYGYTF. The CDR3 nucleotides are TGTGCCAGCCGCGGGCAAAGCGTCTATGGCTACACCTTC. The chain recombines TRBV12-3 or TRBV12-4 with TRBJ1-2; D uncertain. Deletions cut 8 bases from V and 4 bases from J, with 14 bases between. This CDR3 has 13 amino acids.